Described below is a single TCR beta chain sequence and its context. Enrolment of Seattle patients took place during active infection, and they were followed longitudinally. The CDR3 is 16 amino acids. Trimming stripped 2 bases from V and 9 bases from J, with 17 bases between. CDR1 is LGHDT, CDR2 YNNKEL, per germline (reference sequence). This record belongs to a study of blood T cell repertoires in COVID-19. As handled by the study authors: The assay estimated nucleated cells by amplifying reference gene primers. Method: immunoSEQ multiplex PCR; TCRdb's copy keeps in-frame clones and lacks some. The D gene and trimming were derived from the DNA, and the V and J assignments and clone size from that table. The repertoire consists of a few hundred thousand clones, with 88% occurring once and the leading ten covering about 9.4%.

The chain has TRBV3-1 (or the pseudogene TRBV3-2) and TRBJ1-6, with a weak D call TRBD1 (6 bases). Sequenced sample: peripheral blood. The sequence came from a woman in her seventies with COVID-19, enrolled during active disease. Here the CDR3 reads CASSQNAGAGASPLHF. CDR3 nucleotide sequence: TGTGCCAGCAGCCAAAACGCGGGGGCGGGTGCTTCACCCCTCCACTTT.